This TCR beta chain stems from a study of regulatory T cells in long-lasting Graves disease (dated by TCRdb to the early 2020s). Looking at the study overall: In the newly diagnosed Graves' disease group, patients had been taking antithyroid drugs for less than 3 months. Peripheral blood TCR sequencing and RNA sequencing compared persistent Graves' disease patients with newly diagnosed Graves' disease patients. The study was conducted in China and was registered as a clinical trial. TCR sequencing covered some 13 persistent and about 20 newly diagnosed Graves' disease patients, around 33 samples in total.

The library was produced with multiplex PCR. The reads were generated on an Illumina HiSeq 4000. CDR3 regions were amplified by Arm-PCR with iRepertoire HTBI primers to construct TCR beta libraries. Before sequencing, the PCR products went through gel purification. The study's own analysis went as follows. Across samples, 55 to 80 TRBV and 13 to 15 TRBJ segments were identified and used for gene usage analysis of CDR3 amino acid clonotypes. COPE and FqMerger were used to merge filtered high-quality paired reads into contigs. Contigs were aligned with BLAST to IMGT TRBV, TRBD and TRBJ reference genes, and CDR3 was defined per IMGT. Any clonotype with a frequency above 0.1% was counted as a highly expanded clone. Repertoire diversity was measured by Shannon entropy, and V-J evenness by the Gini coefficient. A clonotype found in more than one individual was treated as public. The public sequencing data were trimmed at Q25 with fastp and processed into clonotypes with MiXCR by TCRdb, which kept only in-frame beta chains. All rows with the same CDR3 protein become a single entry with the most common DNA and genes. The V and J calls were not made by the authors but by TCRdb's processing. The sample table shows about 520,000 distinct CDR3 sequences, and approximately 12% are seen once. Jointly, the top ten make up 7.5% to 9% of the sample.

This clonotype was found a few times. No antigen is known for it. Base-call qualities are not available, and no considerably larger clone is one nucleotide away. CDR3 length: 14 amino acids, cysteine to phenylalanine. Solely the CDR3 DNA is kept, with 42 bases framed from the first base. The germline V gene (reference sequence) specifies MNHEY as CDR1 and SMNVEV as CDR2. Trimming takes 6 bases off V and 10 bases off J; junction bases not matched to a gene: 15. General findings and caveats noted by the study authors: Sequencing and analysis were limited to the TCR beta chain. TRBV28, TRBJ1-2 and TRBJ2-5 were preferentially used in persistent disease, while TRBV20-1 and TRBJ2-1 were favored in newly diagnosed disease. Compared with newly diagnosed patients, patients with persistent Graves' disease had lower TCR Shannon entropy and fewer highly expanded clones, which suggests clonal expansion. More public clonotypes were shared among persistent patients (over 2,500) than among newly diagnosed patients (966). The authors acknowledged the small sample size as a limitation that may reduce accuracy. Only peripheral blood was studied, because thyroid tissue, the primary lesion, was inaccessible.

Interpreted using the paper, the time point label stands for: newly diagnosed GD, antithyroid drugs for less than 3 months. For both TCR sequencing and RNA sequencing, RNA was extracted from PBMCs in TRIzol. Graves' disease was diagnosed according to American Thyroid Association guidelines. Patients for the study were recruited at an endocrinology department in Xi'an, China. Each patient gave approximately 9 milliliters of peripheral blood, collected in an EDTA anticoagulant tube. Ficoll Paque Plus density gradient separation was used to isolate PBMCs, and no further T cell sorting was performed. An Agilent 2100 Bioanalyzer and agarose gel were used to assess RNA quality, and a NanoDrop 2000 was used to measure RNA concentration. These data also formed part of another study, on T cells in Graves' hyperthyroidism and ophthalmopathy. The second source states: A patient counted as having stable Graves' hyperthyroidism if no progression to ophthalmopathy occurred over 18 months of follow-up. Hyperthyroidism patients were aged 18 to 65 years and newly diagnosed, with disease duration of less than 2 months. Patients with uncontrolled infections, other autoimmune diseases, pregnancy or lactation were excluded. Clinical symptoms, serum thyroxine and TRAb, thyroid ultrasound, and orbital computed tomography formed the basis for the diagnoses. The first round of RT-PCR for the TCR CDR3 was performed with the HTBI primer set and the Qiagen OneStep RT-PCR kit. Most expanded thyroid clonotypes (frequency above 0.001) were also detected in blood, suggesting blood repertoires may reflect thyroid immune responses. A 13 V-J signature model separated ophthalmopathy from stable hyperthyroidism, with about 88% sensitivity and 81% to 82% specificity in cross-validation and 80%/75% in testing. In validation, progression to ophthalmopathy was predicted by the model with nearly 71% sensitivity and just over 72% specificity, a median of about 6 months before onset. A discovery cohort of approximately 100 patients, about 43 with Graves' ophthalmopathy and roughly 59 with stable Graves' hyperthyroidism, was used to find distinguishing TCR V-J signatures. Prospective prediction of ophthalmopathy was tested in an independent validation cohort consisting of some 18 hyperthyroidism patients and around 17 patients who later progressed to ophthalmopathy. For training and testing, the approximately 92 patients in the discovery cohort were randomly divided in a 7:3 ratio. Thyroid tissue and blood T-cell repertoires from roughly 6 Graves' hyperthyroidism patients were also compared in the study. Once sampling was done, hyperthyroidism patients were given methimazole at a starting dose of 30 mg daily, whereas ophthalmopathy patients were given high-dose intravenous methylprednisolone. A second multiplex PCR round built the libraries, followed by size selection and purification. Paired-end sequencing of the libraries was performed with 100 bp reads on an Illumina HiSeq2000. SOAPnuke was used to process the raw data, throwing out any read that contained adapters or uncalled bases, had a mean Phred below 15, or lacked an exact constant-primer or identifier match. COPE v1.2.5 was used to merge high-quality paired reads, and clonotypes were defined as unique nucleotide sequences. Clonotypes were aligned to IMGT TRBV, TRBD and TRBJ reference segments using MiTCR v1.1. Analysis was restricted to V-J combinations with a frequency above 0.0001, which covered about 99% of repertoires. A TCS score was defined as the ratio between F50 (clonal expansion) and ExV (chaos), using BLOSUM62-based TCRdist between CDR3 peptides within each V-J. Welch's t-statistics and random forest reduced 500 to 550 V-J features to 10 to 15, which were used in a naive Bayes classifier (R e1071). No statistical method was used to set the sample size in advance, and investigators knew the group allocation. The paper describes TCR Vbeta CDR3 sequencing of 120 to 150 peripheral blood samples, made up of 43 ophthalmopathy patients, around 73 hyperthyroidism patients and approximately 17 progressor patients.

Sequencing used peripheral blood mononuclear cells (PBMCs), obtained at new diagnosis, from a patient treated with antithyroid drugs. The chain couples TRBV27 to TRBJ2-7; TRBD1 fits 7 bases in the junction. The receptor's source is a woman in her 30s with Graves disease. Donor details come from another sample of the same person, matched by shared clones. At the DNA level, the sequence is TGTGCCAGCAGGAAACAGGGGACCCTCCCAACACAGTACTTC. Its translation reads: CASRKQGTLPTQYF.